Below, 29 T cell receptor beta chains from the same sample are listed, as sequenced in a study of Ad26.COV2.S vaccination and SARS-CoV-2 variants. TCRdb's copy holds only in-frame clones and misses some; the assay was immunoSEQ multiplex PCR. This table has 200,000 to 300,000 clones, approximately 90% appearing once. Treatment reported: some 20 received Ad26.COV2.S at low or high dose, single or two shots; about 5 received placebo; per-sample allocation not given. Following the first vaccine or placebo injection, samples were taken on day 63. Sequenced material: peripheral blood, taken in a trial of Ad26.COV2.S vaccine versus placebo. The receptors come from a person aged 18 to 65 who received the Ad26.COV2.S COVID-19 vaccine or a placebo.

This chain connects TRBV29-1 to TRBJ2-3; D perhaps matches TRBD2 (6 bases). With 2 bases removed from V and 0 bases from J, the gap between germline ends came to 12 bases. The CDR3 extends over 15 amino acids. Per germline, CDR1 SQVTM and CDR2 ANQGSEA. This CDR3 reads CSVERDGGSTDTQYF. Written as DNA, the CDR3 is TGCAGCGTTGAACGGGACGGGGGTAGCACAGATACGCAGTATTTT.

CDR3 nucleotide sequence: TGTGCCAGCAGCTACCTTAGCGGGGGGGCTCGCGAGACCCAGTACTTC. It yields the protein CASSYLSGGARETQYF. The gene calls are TRBV7-2 and TRBJ2-5; TRBD2 aligns across 11 bases. The ends lost 4 bases at V and 5 bases at J; junction bases unmatched: 9. Germline V gives CDR1 SGHTA, CDR2 FQGNSA. The CDR3 loop spans 16 amino acids.

The rearrangement uses TRBV27 and TRBJ2-7; D may be TRBD1 (10 bases). This CDR3 is built from 18 residues. V was shortened by 7 bases and J by 7 bases, with 32 bases between the two germline ends. Germline V gene sequence: CDR1 MNHEY, CDR2 SMNVEV (reference sequence). The CDR3 region has the DNA TGTGCCAGCAACCCCGGGACAGGGGCGGGGGGGCCCATGGAGGAGCAGTACTTC. Protein product: CASNPGTGAGGPMEEQYF.

The chain couples TRBV19 to TRBJ2-4; D is possibly TRBD1 (5 bases). The CDR3 sequence is 12 residues long. Trimming shortened V by 3 bases and J by 13 bases, and 13 bases separated the two germline ends. Germline values: CDR1 LNHDA, CDR2 SQIVND (reference sequence). CDR3 in DNA: TGTGCCAGTAGTATCGGCAGGGCCGGACAGTACTTC. This gives the protein CASSIGRAGQYF.

The chain couples TRBV7-9 to TRBJ1-3; 7 bases align to TRBD1. The CDR3 covers 13 residues. Looked up from germline, CDR1 is SEHNR and CDR2 is FQNEAQ (reference sequence). V shed 11 bases, J shed 4 bases, and the junction held 8 bases outside the gene matches. CDR3 sequence: CASHRGGGNTIYF. Written as DNA, the CDR3 is TGTGCCTCCCACAGGGGTGGAGGAAACACCATATATTTT.

The V gene is TRBV28, the J gene TRBJ1-2; D is perhaps TRBD1 (6 bases). Germline V lookup: CDR1 MDHEN, CDR2 SYDVKM. This CDR3 region has 13 residues. The V end was cut by 5 bases, the J end by 8 bases, with 15 bases between. The CDR3: CASSLQGEVGYTF. CDR3 in DNA: TGTGCCAGCAGTCTACAGGGTGAGGTGGGCTACACCTTC.

The chain combines TRBV12-3 or TRBV12-4 with TRBJ1-3, with D perhaps TRBD1 (5 bases). The CDR3 loop spans 13 amino acids. V shed 5 bases and J shed 4 bases, with 9 bases lying between them. As DNA, the CDR3 is TGTGCCAGCAGTGGGGAGGGGGGAAACACCATATATTTT. This sequence encodes CASSGEGGNTIYF.

This chain links TRBV7-3 with TRBJ2-1; 11 bases line up with TRBD1. This CDR3 is 15 amino acids long. The germline CDR1 and CDR2 sequences are SGHTA and FQGTGA. J gave up 6 bases and V 5 bases, and 6 bases lay outside the gene matches. CDR3 loop: CASSPGQGVFNEQFF. CDR3 sequence (DNA): TGTGCCAGCAGCCCGGGACAGGGGGTATTCAATGAGCAGTTCTTC.

V is TRBV9 and J is TRBJ2-3; 8 positions agree with TRBD2. Germline V lookup: CDR1 SGDLS, CDR2 YYNGEE. The length of the CDR3 is 17 residues. V shed 3 bases and J 1 base; nucleotides not matched to a gene: 10. The CDR3 coding sequence is TGTGCCAGCAGCGCGGAAGGACTAGCCGGAGGCACAGATACGCAGTATTTT. Translation gives CASSAEGLAGGTDTQYF.

The chain joins TRBV7-2 to TRBJ2-7; D is tentatively TRBD1 or TRBD2 (5 bases each). The germline V gene encodes CDR1 SGHTA and CDR2 FQGNSA. The CDR3 sequence is 16 residues long. V was clipped by 1 base and J by 2 bases, with 15 bases between them. DNA of the CDR3: TGTGCCAGCAGCTTAGGCTTGGGGGAGACCCCCTACGAGCAGTACTTC. As protein: CASSLGLGETPYEQYF. The whole variable domain, remainder taken from reference TRBV7-2 and TRBJ2-7, is GAGVSQSPSNKVTEKGKDVELRCDPISGHTALYWYRQSLGQGLEFLIYFQGNSAPDKSGLPSDRFSAERTGGSVSTLTIQRTQQEDSAVYLCASSLGLGETPYEQYFGPGTRLTVT.

V gene TRBV5-1 combines with J gene TRBJ2-2, with D possibly being TRBD2 (7 bases). The CDR3 is 17 amino acids. Germline values: CDR1 SGHRS, CDR2 YFSETQ. V dropped 0 bases and J dropped 1 base, with 13 bases sitting between them. The CDR3 DNA follows: TGCGCCAGCAGCTTGGGGCGGGGGCGGATGAACACCGGGGAGCTGTTTTTT. Encoded protein: CASSLGRGRMNTGELFF. The whole variable domain, filled in from reference TRBV5-1 and TRBJ2-2, reads KAGVTQTPRYLIKTRGQQVTLSCSPISGHRSVSWYQQTPGQGLQFLFEYFSETQRNKGNFPGRFSGRQFSNSRSEMNVSTLELGDSALYLCASSLGRGRMNTGELFFGEGSRLTVL.

The V gene is TRBV11-2, the J gene TRBJ2-3; 8 bases line up with TRBD2. CDR1 is SGHAT and CDR2 is FQNNGV in the germline V gene. The CDR3 length is 16 residues. V gave up 1 base and J gave up 4 bases; unmatched junction bases: 7. The CDR3 sequence: CASSLGASGFADTQYF. CDR3 DNA sequence: TGTGCCAGCAGCTTAGGGGCTAGCGGGTTTGCAGATACGCAGTATTTT.

The V and J genes are TRBV5-1 and TRBJ2-7, with TRBD2 as a possible D gene (6 bases). The germline CDR1 and CDR2 sequences are SGHRS and YFSETQ. The length of the CDR3 is 14 residues. V gave up 0 bases and J gave up 7 bases, with 14 bases separating them. The CDR3 coding sequence is TGCGCCAGCAGCTTGGCGGGGGAAACAAGGGAGCAGTACTTC. This translates into CASSLAGETREQYF.

This rearrangement joins TRBV9 to TRBJ1-3, with D hard to call. The V gene lost 0 bases and the J gene lost 4 bases, with 11 bases spanning the gap. The CDR3 is made up of 15 amino acids. Germline CDR1 and CDR2: SGDLS and YYNGEE. DNA of the CDR3: TGTGCCAGCAGCGTAGCTATAGGGTCAGGAAACACCATATATTTT. Translation: CASSVAIGSGNTIYF.

The genes are TRBV4-3 and TRBJ2-1, with 11 bases matching TRBD2. Germline CDR1 reads LGHNA; CDR2 reads YSLEER. The V segment lost 1 base and the J segment 0 bases; nucleotides outside the gene matches: 8. This CDR3 is 19 amino acids long. This chain's CDR3 is CASSQGLAGLTNSYNEQFF. Here the CDR3 DNA reads TGCGCCAGCAGCCAAGGACTAGCGGGACTTACAAACTCCTACAATGAGCAGTTCTTC.

In regard to this clone: Other DNA variants within this sample encode the same CDR3. The V gene is TRBV6-2 or TRBV6-3, the J gene TRBJ2-5, with D uncertain. Looked up from germline, CDR1 is MNHEY and CDR2 is SVGEGT. Trimming removed 2 bases from V and 4 bases from J, with 2 bases in between. CDR3 length: 11 residues. CDR3 bases: TGTGCCAGCAGTTACGGAGAGACCCAGTACTTC. Amino acids: CASSYGETQYF.

The chain employs TRBV11-3 and TRBJ2-2; D unresolved. The CDR3 length is 15 residues. Germline values: CDR1 SGHNT, CDR2 YENEEA. V gave up 1 base and J gave up 4 bases, with 10 bases separating them. The CDR3 is CASSLGGTATGELFF. CDR3 coding DNA: TGTGCCAGCAGCTTAGGAGGAACCGCCACCGGGGAGCTGTTTTTT.

The rearrangement uses TRBV7-9 and TRBJ2-1; 7 bases align to TRBD1. V gave up 1 base and J gave up 8 bases; unmatched junction bases: 8. The CDR3 is 15 residues long. The germline V gene encodes CDR1 SEHNR and CDR2 FQNEAQ (reference sequence). CDR3 region: CASSLVDRVIDEQFF. The CDR3 nucleotides read TGTGCCAGCAGCTTAGTAGACAGGGTAATCGATGAGCAGTTCTTC. Full variable domain (rest looked up from reference TRBV7-9 and TRBJ2-1): DTGVSQNPRHKITKRGQNVTFRCDPISEHNRLYWYRQTLGQGPEFLTYFQNEAQLEKSRLLSDRFSAERPKGSFSTLEIQRTEQGDSAMYLCASSLVDRVIDEQFFGPGTRLTVL.

This chain links TRBV5-4 with TRBJ2-3, with 9 bases matching TRBD1. The germline gives CDR1 SGHNT, CDR2 YYREEE (reference sequence). J was trimmed by 6 bases and V by 1 base; bases with no gene match: 3. This CDR3 is 14 amino acids long. CDR3 in amino acids: CASSLLDRGDTQYF. The CDR3 nucleotides read TGTGCCAGCAGCTTGTTGGACAGGGGTGATACGCAGTATTTT.

The V gene is TRBV28, the J gene TRBJ2-1; TRBD2 matches 10 bases. With V trimmed by 3 bases and J by 4 bases, 3 bases remained unmatched. This CDR3 has 15 residues. Germline CDR1 and CDR2: MDHEN and SYDVKM. The CDR3 reads CASSFTSGAYNEQFF. For the CDR3, the DNA is TGTGCCAGCAGTTTCACTAGCGGGGCTTACAATGAGCAGTTCTTC.

The genes are TRBV6-5 and TRBJ1-2; D might be TRBD1 (5 bases). Germline V gives CDR1 MNHEY, CDR2 SVGAGI. The CDR3 consists of 13 residues. Trimming cost V 2 bases and J 2 bases, with 6 bases left between them. The CDR3 bases are TGTGCCAGCAGTTACGGGGCCAACTATGGCTACACCTTC. This sequence encodes CASSYGANYGYTF.

This chain links TRBV5-4 with TRBJ2-2; 7 bases map to TRBD1. J lost 4 bases, V lost 4 bases, and 13 bases had no gene match. The CDR3 covers 17 residues. Germline V gene sequence: CDR1 SGHNT, CDR2 YYREEE (reference sequence). As DNA, the CDR3 is TGTGCCAGCAGCCCAAGAGGTGGACAGGAAGGCACCGGGGAGCTGTTTTTT. This encodes CASSPRGGQEGTGELFF.

The chain joins TRBV28 to TRBJ1-1; D not resolved. CDR3 length: 13 residues. Between the trimmed V and J ends, which lost 5 bases and 1 base, there was a span of 8 bases. Germline V gene sequence: CDR1 MDHEN, CDR2 SYDVKM. CDR3 nucleotide sequence: TGTGCCAGCAGTCCCCGACAGAACACTGAAGCTTTCTTT. This codes for CASSPRQNTEAFF.

The chain joins TRBV7-2 to TRBJ2-5, with TRBD1 matching 7 bases. With 5 bases clipped from V and 1 base from J, the junction kept 7 bases outside the gene matches. This CDR3 has 15 amino acids. The germline V gene has CDR1 SGHTA and CDR2 FQGNSA. CDR3 sequence: CASSDWDRLQETQYF. As DNA, the CDR3 is TGTGCCAGCAGCGATTGGGACAGACTCCAAGAGACCCAGTACTTC.

The rearrangement links TRBV18 to TRBJ1-3, with 10 bases identical to TRBD1. The CDR3 length is 16 residues. V trimming: 5 bases; J trimming: 4 bases; junction bases outside the gene matches: 8. Germline CDR1 KGHSH, CDR2 LQKENI. In DNA form, the CDR3 reads TGTGCCAGCTCAGCTTGGGACAGGGGACACGGAAACACCATATATTTT. Translation gives CASSAWDRGHGNTIYF.

The chain carries TRBV6-5 and TRBJ1-1, with 8 bases that match TRBD1. CDR3 length: 14 residues. Trimming took 7 bases from V and 4 from J; bases not matched to a gene: 8. Germline CDR1 MNHEY, CDR2 SVGAGI. The CDR3 sequence is CASKSAGGTTEAFF. The CDR3 DNA sequence: TGTGCCAGCAAGTCGGCAGGGGGCACCACTGAAGCTTTCTTT.

This rearrangement joins TRBV28 to TRBJ1-2; tentatively, D is TRBD1 (5 bases). The CDR3 loop spans 13 amino acids. Trimming cost V 10 bases and J 3 bases, with 15 bases left between them. Germline lookup yields CDR1 MDHEN and CDR2 SYDVKM. CDR3 bases: TGTGCCACCCTTGGAGGAGGGGACTATGGCTACACCTTC. Translating gives CATLGGGDYGYTF.

The rearrangement links TRBV6-2 or TRBV6-3 to TRBJ1-1; D is perhaps TRBD1 (6 bases). V gave up 5 bases and J gave up 7 bases, with 20 bases separating them. The CDR3 has 15 residues. Looked up from germline, CDR1 is MNHEY and CDR2 is SVGEGT. CDR3 sequence: CASSRDQGRNIEAFF. DNA for the CDR3: TGTGCCAGCAGTAGGGACCAGGGGAGAAATATTGAAGCTTTCTTT.

The chain is built from TRBV5-4 and TRBJ1-2, with D possibly TRBD1 on 6 matching bases. Germline V gene lookup returns CDR1 SGHNT and CDR2 YYREEE (reference sequence). Trimming stripped 4 bases from V and 3 bases from J, with 19 bases between. The CDR3 length is 16 residues. The CDR3 is CASSLWGAGDDYGYTF. The CDR3 coding sequence is TGTGCCAGCAGCCTTTGGGGGGCTGGGGACGACTATGGCTACACCTTC. The entire variable domain, with the rest obtained from reference TRBV5-4 and TRBJ1-2, is as follows: ETGVTQSPTHLIKTRGQQVTLRCSSQSGHNTVSWYQQALGQGPQFIFQYYREEENGRGNFPPRFSGLQFPNYSSELNVNALELDDSALYLCASSLWGAGDDYGYTFGSGTRLTVV.